This T cell receptor (beta chain) was documented in a study of blood T cell repertoires in COVID-19. About the study: The study drew acute and convalescent COVID-19 samples from the United States, Italy and Spain. Sample material is recorded as cDNA or gDNA derived from T cells, B-cell-depleted T cells, or PBMCs.

Per the authors' pipeline: Reference gene primer amplification gave nucleated cell count estimates. Libraries were prepared by immunoSEQ multiplex PCR; TCRdb keeps only in-frame clonotypes and omits some of them. From that table come the V and J calls and clone size; the DNA was used to work out D and trimming. The profile shows around 76,000 clones, roughly 82% of them singletons. This CDR3 is built from 15 residues. The germline V gene has CDR1 SGHDN and CDR2 FVKESK. V was cut by 4 bases and J by 2 bases, with 14 bases left in between. This sequence joins TRBV14 and TRBJ1-1; tentatively, D is TRBD1 (6 bases). The specimen was peripheral blood. The source of this sequence is an elderly woman with active or convalescent COVID-19. The CDR3 DNA reads as TGTGCCAGCAGCCGACGTACAGGGTATAACACTGAAGCTTTCTTT. Amino acid sequence: CASSRRTGYNTEAFF. Filled out from reference TRBV14 and TRBJ1-1, the complete variable domain reads EAGVTQFPSHSVIEKGQTVTLRCDPISGHDNLYWYRRVMGKEIKFLLHFVKESKQDESGMPNNRFLAERTGGTYSTLKVQPAELEDSGVYFCASSRRTGYNTEAFFGQGTRLTVV.